The rows below give T cell receptor beta chains drawn from one sample of a study of T-cell reconstitution after alpha-beta-depleted transplantation in children. TCRdb analysed the PCR reads with MiXCR anew, one entry per CDR3 protein. This table holds 440,000 or so distinct CDR3 sequences, about 11% found once. This specimen was PBMCs from the stem cell graft donor, taken from the stem cell graft. The receptors originated from a human donor who donated a stem cell graft to a child with acute myeloid leukemia. The CDR3 runs from the conserved cysteine through the conserved F or W. A D gene is named only where the DNA matches it firmly. Clone size is given for some rows only: seen once, a few or many times, or a class if the clone is expanded.

abundance: .; d_gene: TRBD1; v_gene: TRBV29-1; j_gene: TRBJ1-2; CDR3nt: TGCAGCGTTGAGCCCGGGACAGGGGGCAATGGCTACACCTTC; CDR3aa: CSVEPGTGGNGYTF
abundance: .; d_gene: .; v_gene: TRBV4-1; j_gene: TRBJ2-1; CDR3nt: TGCGCCAGCAGCCAAGAACTTACTCCGGGACATTCCTACAATGAGCAGTTCTTC; CDR3aa: CASSQELTPGHSYNEQFF
abundance: few; d_gene: .; v_gene: TRBV12-3/TRBV12-4; j_gene: TRBJ1-1; CDR3nt: TGTGCCAGCAGTTCACGCCGGGGGCAGGTGAACACTGAAGCTTTCTTT; CDR3aa: CASSSRRGQVNTEAFF
abundance: few; d_gene: .; v_gene: TRBV12-3/TRBV12-4; j_gene: TRBJ1-3; CDR3nt: TGTGCCAGCAGTCCGGCGCTCTCCCTGCTTGGGGCTGGAAACACCATATATTTT; CDR3aa: CASSPALSLLGAGNTIYF
abundance: .; d_gene: .; v_gene: TRBV7-3; j_gene: TRBJ2-1; CDR3nt: TGTGCCAGCAGCCAGGACCCCGGACCCCGTGAGCAGTTCTTC; CDR3aa: CASSQDPGPREQFF
abundance: .; d_gene: TRBD1; v_gene: TRBV12-3/TRBV12-4; j_gene: TRBJ2-1; CDR3nt: TGTGCCAGCAATTCCTGGACAGGGGCCTCCTACAATGAGCAGTTCTTC; CDR3aa: CASNSWTGASYNEQFF
abundance: few; d_gene: .; v_gene: TRBV9; j_gene: TRBJ1-3; CDR3nt: TGTGCCAGCAGCGCCTCAGGGGACTCTGGAAACACCATATATTTT; CDR3aa: CASSASGDSGNTIYF
abundance: few; d_gene: TRBD2; v_gene: TRBV11-2; j_gene: TRBJ2-3; CDR3nt: TGTGCCAGCAGCCCTCGGACTAGCGGGGGGCCGGGTGGAGATACGCAGTATTTT; CDR3aa: CASSPRTSGGPGGDTQYF
abundance: .; d_gene: TRBD2; v_gene: TRBV11-1; j_gene: TRBJ2-1; CDR3nt: TGTGCCAGCAGCTCGGGACTAGCGGGTCACTCCTACAATGAGCAGTTCTTC; CDR3aa: CASSSGLAGHSYNEQFF
abundance: .; d_gene: .; v_gene: TRBV4-3; j_gene: TRBJ2-5; CDR3nt: TGCGCCAGCAGCCAAGATGGCGCGGACCAAGAGACCCAGTACTTC; CDR3aa: CASSQDGADQETQYF
abundance: .; d_gene: TRBD1; v_gene: TRBV6-5; j_gene: TRBJ1-3; CDR3nt: TGTGCCAGCAGTTCCGGACAGGGGGAAAACACCATATATTTT; CDR3aa: CASSSGQGENTIYF
abundance: .; d_gene: TRBD1; v_gene: TRBV20-1; j_gene: TRBJ2-1; CDR3nt: TGCAGTGCTATTAGGGGGCAGGAGCAGTTCTTC; CDR3aa: CSAIRGQEQFF
abundance: few; d_gene: .; v_gene: TRBV27; j_gene: TRBJ2-4; CDR3nt: TGTGCCAGCGGGTTCCCCGAAGCCAAAAACATTCAGTACTTC; CDR3aa: CASGFPEAKNIQYF
abundance: few; d_gene: .; v_gene: TRBV6-1; j_gene: TRBJ2-5; CDR3nt: TGTGCCAGCAGTAAAACTAGGACAGAGACCCAGTACTTC; CDR3aa: CASSKTRTETQYF
abundance: .; d_gene: TRBD1; v_gene: TRBV29-1; j_gene: TRBJ2-7; CDR3nt: TGCAACGTTGAAGGACAGGGGGCTGACGAGCAGTACTTC; CDR3aa: CNVEGQGADEQYF
abundance: many; d_gene: .; v_gene: TRBV20-1; j_gene: TRBJ2-5; CDR3nt: TGCAGTGCTAGAAGGGGGGTGGGGGAGACCCAGTACTTC; CDR3aa: CSARRGVGETQYF
abundance: few; d_gene: TRBD2; v_gene: TRBV3-1; j_gene: TRBJ2-5; CDR3nt: TGTGCCAGCAGCCAAGGGAGGACCGGACTAGCGGGAGGCCAAGAGACCCAGTACTTC; CDR3aa: CASSQGRTGLAGGQETQYF
abundance: few; d_gene: .; v_gene: TRBV6-1; j_gene: TRBJ1-5; CDR3nt: TGTGCCAGCAGTAAAGGACAGAATAGCAATCAGCCCCAGCATTTT; CDR3aa: CASSKGQNSNQPQHF